Presented here are 21 T cell receptor beta chains from one specimen sequenced in a study of blood T cell repertoires in COVID-19. Method: immunoSEQ multiplex PCR; TCRdb's copy keeps in-frame clones and lacks some. The sample carries 40,000 to 50,000 clones, roughly 89% recorded once. Source material: peripheral blood. The receptors were sampled from a human donor in a cohort sampled during active COVID-19.

The CDR3 is CASSLRLGTSAYEQYF. CDR3 in DNA: TGTGCCAGCAGCTTAAGGTTAGGGACTAGCGCGTACGAGCAGTACTTC. The rearrangement joins TRBV7-2 to TRBJ2-7; 10 bases are a match to TRBD2. This CDR3 has 16 residues. The J segment lost 4 bases and the V segment lost 2 bases, leaving 8 bases of the junction unmatched. Per the germline V gene, CDR1 is SGHTA and CDR2 is FQGNSA.

V usage is TRBV19 and J usage is TRBJ1-5; 9 bases agree with TRBD1. The CDR3 loop spans 15 amino acids. The V gene end was trimmed by 7 bases and the J gene end by 4 bases; junction bases not matched to a gene: 8. The germline V gene encodes CDR1 LNHDA and CDR2 SQIVND (reference sequence). The CDR3 DNA reads TGTGCCAGTACCACAGGACAGGGGTATAATCAGCCCCAGCATTTT. Amino acids: CASTTGQGYNQPQHF.

The V gene is TRBV19, the J gene TRBJ1-4; D is possibly TRBD1 (6 bases). Germline-derived CDR1 and CDR2 are LNHDA and SQIVND (reference sequence). V gave up 6 bases and J gave up 7 bases, with 18 bases separating them. This CDR3 has 15 residues. The CDR3 DNA sequence: TGTGCCAGTAGGTCGGATGTGGGGGCTCGTGAAAAACTGTTTTTT. This encodes CASRSDVGAREKLFF.

This clone appeared a single time. The chain combines TRBV15 with TRBJ1-1; D is possibly TRBD1 (5 bases). The V gene lost 1 base and the J gene lost 4 bases, with 10 bases spanning the gap. The germline CDR1 and CDR2 sequences are LNHNV and YYDKDF (reference sequence). The CDR3 extends over 14 amino acids. The CDR3 nucleotides read TGTGCCACCAGCAGAGTGGGGGGTGGCACTGAAGCTTTCTTT. Its protein is CATSRVGGGTEAFF.

The CDR3 region is CASSPTVSPYEQYF. CDR3 nucleotides: TGTGCCAGCAGCCCGACAGTTTCCCCCTACGAGCAGTACTTC. The rearrangement links TRBV7-2 to TRBJ2-7; TRBD1 is a possible D gene (5 bases). In germline, CDR1 is SGHTA, CDR2 FQGNSA. Trimming took off 5 bases at V and 2 bases at J, with 13 bases between the two ends. The CDR3 extends over 14 amino acids.

Here the CDR3 reads CASSSDHGGYTF. In nucleotides, the CDR3 is TGTGCCAGCAGCTCCGACCACGGGGGCTACACCTTC. V usage is TRBV5-6 and J usage is TRBJ1-2; D gene unclear. Germline V gene sequence: CDR1 SGHDT, CDR2 YYEEEE. The CDR3 has 12 residues. Trimming stripped 3 bases from V and 8 bases from J, with 11 bases between.

This chain joins TRBV9 and TRBJ2-7; D is perhaps TRBD1 (5 bases). This CDR3 comprises 13 residues. The germline V gene encodes CDR1 SGDLS and CDR2 YYNGEE. V lost 4 bases, J lost 5 bases, and 13 bases lay in between. Here the CDR3 reads CASSPPEGDEQYF. CDR3 coding DNA: TGTGCCAGCAGCCCTCCCGAAGGGGACGAGCAGTACTTC.

The rearrangement uses TRBV3-1 (or the pseudogene TRBV3-2) and TRBJ2-6; 9 bases match TRBD1. Unmatched junction bases numbered 4, after V lost 4 bases and J lost 3 bases. Germline CDR1 LGHDT, CDR2 YNNKEL (reference sequence). The CDR3 spans 16 residues. The CDR3 region has the DNA TGTGCCAGCAGCCCCCGACAGGGGGGTGGGGCCAACGTCCTGACTTTC. Amino acids: CASSPRQGGGANVLTF.

The chain couples TRBV9 to TRBJ1-1; D may be TRBD1 (6 bases). Trimming removed 1 base at V and 5 bases at J, with 15 bases between. Germline assignment: CDR1 SGDLS and CDR2 YYNGEE. The CDR3 covers 15 residues. The CDR3: CASSVSTGIITEAFF. The DNA for the CDR3 is TGTGCCAGCAGCGTATCAACAGGGATTATAACTGAAGCTTTCTTT.

This rearrangement joins TRBV7-2 to TRBJ2-7, with D possibly TRBD1 on 6 matching bases. The CDR3 sequence is 13 residues long. V lost 6 bases, J lost 5 bases, and 14 bases lay in between. The germline gives CDR1 SGHTA, CDR2 FQGNSA. The CDR3 DNA follows: TGTGCCAGCAGTCGGATACAGGGCAACGAGCAGTACTTC. Translation gives CASSRIQGNEQYF.

The chain is built from TRBV3-1 (or the pseudogene TRBV3-2) and TRBJ1-4, with D hard to call. With 0 bases removed from V and 0 bases from J, the gap between germline ends came to 11 bases. CDR1 is LGHDT, CDR2 YNNKEL, per germline (reference sequence). The CDR3 spans 17 residues. This CDR3 reads CASSQDHQVPTNEKLFF. The CDR3 nucleotides read TGTGCCAGCAGCCAAGATCATCAGGTTCCAACTAATGAAAAACTGTTTTTT.

This clone was seen more than once but under ten times. The V call is TRBV4-3, the J call TRBJ2-1; the D gene is possibly TRBD1 (5 bases). Germline values: CDR1 LGHNA, CDR2 YSLEER. Trimming left V 2 bases short and J 0 bases short, with 14 bases between. CDR3 size: 17 residues. The CDR3 loop is CASSQTIDSLSYNEQFF. CDR3 nucleotide sequence: TGCGCCAGCAGCCAAACAATAGACAGTCTCTCCTACAATGAGCAGTTCTTC.

The chain has TRBV12-3 or TRBV12-4 and TRBJ1-5; D call uncertain. The germline V and J ends were trimmed by 6 bases and 6 bases, with 9 bases remaining between them. The CDR3 is 12 residues long. CDR3 residues: CASSYSRQPQHF. DNA of the CDR3: TGTGCCAGCAGCTACTCACGTCAGCCCCAGCATTTT.

The CDR3 coding sequence is TGCGCCAGCAGCCAAGAGAGGACAGGGTTGAGAGGCTACACCTTC. It specifies CASSQERTGLRGYTF. The V and J genes are TRBV4-3 and TRBJ1-2; the match to TRBD1 covers 8 bases. CDR1 and CDR2 (germline): LGHNA, YSLEER. The CDR3 contains 15 residues. The trim removed 0 bases at V and 8 bases at J, leaving 8 bases unmatched.

This clone showed up just once. This chain connects TRBV6-2 or TRBV6-3 to TRBJ1-5; D remains ambiguous. Germline-derived CDR1 and CDR2 are MNHEY and SVGEGT. This CDR3 has 14 amino acids. The ends were cut back, 3 bases at V and 1 base at J, with 7 bases in the middle. CDR3 coding DNA: TGTGCCAGCAGTTATGGAGGGAGCAATCAGCCCCAGCATTTT. This encodes CASSYGGSNQPQHF.

The V gene is TRBV27, the J gene TRBJ1-1; 7 bases line up with TRBD1. The CDR3 has 15 amino acids. Germline CDR1 is MNHEY and CDR2 is SMNVEV (reference sequence). Trimming cost V 4 bases and J 5 bases; bases outside gene matches: 10. For the CDR3, the DNA is TGTGCCAGCAGTTCACAGGGGAGGATGAGGACTGAAGCTTTCTTT. It translates to CASSSQGRMRTEAFF.

The V gene is TRBV5-1, the J gene TRBJ1-1; a weak D match, TRBD1 (5 bases). Germline lookup yields CDR1 SGHRS and CDR2 YFSETQ. The CDR3 is made up of 12 amino acids. The V gene lost 4 bases and the J gene lost 5 bases, with 9 bases spanning the gap. CDR3 bases: TGCGCCAGCAGCACAGGAGGGACTGAAGCTTTCTTT. Residues: CASSTGGTEAFF.

This chain joins TRBV5-6 and TRBJ1-3; D is ambiguous. Germline CDR1 reads SGHDT; CDR2 reads YYEEEE. This CDR3 comprises 14 residues. V lost 1 base, J lost 1 base, and 6 bases lay in between. In DNA form, the CDR3 reads TGTGCCAGCAGCTTGCGCAGTTCTGGAAACACCATATATTTT. Amino acids: CASSLRSSGNTIYF.

This clone was recorded once. The rearrangement links TRBV10-2 to TRBJ1-1, with D unresolved. CDR3 length: 17 residues. The ends were cut back, 0 bases at V and 0 bases at J, with 14 bases in the middle. Germline CDR1 reads WSHSY; CDR2 reads SAAADI. The CDR3 here is CASSESGPTGVNTEAFF. CDR3 bases: TGCGCCAGCAGTGAGTCTGGACCCACCGGGGTGAACACTGAAGCTTTCTTT.

The chain uses TRBV27 and TRBJ1-5, with 8 bases lining up with TRBD1. The ends lost 7 bases at V and 8 bases at J; junction bases unmatched: 13. CDR3 length equals 15 residues. CDR1 is MNHEY and CDR2 is SMNVEV in the germline V gene (reference sequence). This chain's CDR3 is CASTPTGDPPEPQHF. In DNA, the CDR3 is TGTGCCAGCACCCCGACAGGGGACCCCCCTGAGCCCCAGCATTTT.

The gene calls are TRBV6-2 or TRBV6-3 and TRBJ1-1; D perhaps matches TRBD1 (6 bases). Trimming left V 4 bases short and J 3 bases short, with 15 bases between. This CDR3 region has 15 residues. Looked up from germline, CDR1 is MNHEY and CDR2 is SVGEGT. CDR3 sequence (DNA): TGTGCCAGCAGTTGGGGAGCAGGGGATGACACTGAAGCTTTCTTT. Protein: CASSWGAGDDTEAFF.